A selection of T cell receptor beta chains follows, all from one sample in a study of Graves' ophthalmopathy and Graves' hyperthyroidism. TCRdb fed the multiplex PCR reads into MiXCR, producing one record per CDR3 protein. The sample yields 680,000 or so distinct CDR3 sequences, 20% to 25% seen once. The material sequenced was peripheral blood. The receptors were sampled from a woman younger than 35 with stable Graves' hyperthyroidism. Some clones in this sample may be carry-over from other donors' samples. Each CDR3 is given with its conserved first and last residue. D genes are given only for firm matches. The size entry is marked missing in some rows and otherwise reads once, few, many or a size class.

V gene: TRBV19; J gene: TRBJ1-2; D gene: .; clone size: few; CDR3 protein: CASRPALRDGYTF; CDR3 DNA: TGTGCCAGTCGACCCGCTTTGAGAGATGGCTACACCTTC
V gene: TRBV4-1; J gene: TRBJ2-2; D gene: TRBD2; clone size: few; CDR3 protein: CASSQDLLRTSGVLGELFF; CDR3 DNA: TGCGCCAGCAGCCAAGATTTGTTGAGGACTAGCGGTGTTCTTGGGGAGCTGTTTTTT
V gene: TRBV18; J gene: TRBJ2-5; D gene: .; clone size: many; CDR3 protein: CASSPSTNWGQETQYF; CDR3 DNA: TGTGCCAGCTCACCGTCGACTAACTGGGGCCAAGAGACCCAGTACTTC
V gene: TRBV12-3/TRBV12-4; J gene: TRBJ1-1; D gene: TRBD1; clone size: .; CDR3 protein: CASSQEYGQGAEAFF; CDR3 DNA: TGTGCCAGCAGTCAAGAGTACGGACAGGGCGCTGAAGCTTTCTTT
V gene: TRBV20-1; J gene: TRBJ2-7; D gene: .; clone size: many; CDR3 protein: CSAGKLGQGYEQYF; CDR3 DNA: TGCAGTGCTGGAAAATTGGGGCAGGGCTACGAGCAGTACTTC
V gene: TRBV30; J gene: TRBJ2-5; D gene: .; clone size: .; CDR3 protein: CGLTRQLYQETQYF; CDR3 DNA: TGTGGACTAACGCGGCAATTGTACCAAGAGACCCAGTACTTC
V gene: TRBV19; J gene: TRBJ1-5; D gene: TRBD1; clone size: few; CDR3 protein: CASGPGTGPFRRNQPQHF; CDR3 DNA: TGTGCCAGTGGCCCCGGGACAGGTCCTTTCAGACGCAATCAGCCCCAGCATTTT
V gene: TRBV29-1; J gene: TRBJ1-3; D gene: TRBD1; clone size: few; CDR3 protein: CSVVTGGSGNTIYF; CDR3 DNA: TGCAGCGTTGTGACAGGGGGATCTGGAAACACCATATATTTT
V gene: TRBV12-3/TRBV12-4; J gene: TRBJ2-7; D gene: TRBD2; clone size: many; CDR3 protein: CASSLARGEWSYEQYF; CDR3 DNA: TGTGCCAGCAGTTTAGCGCGGGGGGAGTGGAGCTACGAGCAGTACTTC
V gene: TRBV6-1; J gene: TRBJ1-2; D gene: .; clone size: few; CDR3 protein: CASTRDRQTNYGYTF; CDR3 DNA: TGTGCCAGCACCCGGGACCGACAGACTAACTATGGCTACACCTTC
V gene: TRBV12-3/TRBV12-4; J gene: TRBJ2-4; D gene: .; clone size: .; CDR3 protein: CASSFMAGVAKNIQYF; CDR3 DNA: TGTGCCAGCAGTTTCATGGCAGGGGTAGCCAAAAACATTCAGTACTTC
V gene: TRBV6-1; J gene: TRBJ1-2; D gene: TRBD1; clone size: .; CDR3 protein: CATGQGNYGYTF; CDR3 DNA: TGTGCCACTGGACAGGGAAACTATGGCTACACCTTC
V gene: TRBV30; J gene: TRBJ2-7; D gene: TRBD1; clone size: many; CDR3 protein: CAGRAGTGSYEQYF; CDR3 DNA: TGTGCCGGGAGAGCCGGGACAGGGTCCTACGAGCAGTACTTC
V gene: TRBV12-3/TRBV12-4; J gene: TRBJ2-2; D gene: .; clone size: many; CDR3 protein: CASSPRINTGELFF; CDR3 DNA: TGTGCCAGCAGTCCCAGGATAAACACCGGGGAGCTGTTTTTT
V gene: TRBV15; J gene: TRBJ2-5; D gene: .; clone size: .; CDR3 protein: CATSRDTQSQETQYF; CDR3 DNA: TGTGCCACCAGCAGAGATACCCAATCCCAAGAGACCCAGTACTTC
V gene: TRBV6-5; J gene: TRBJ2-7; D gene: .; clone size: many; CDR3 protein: CASSYKGTYEQYF; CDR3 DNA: TGTGCCAGCAGTTACAAGGGAACCTACGAGCAGTACTTC
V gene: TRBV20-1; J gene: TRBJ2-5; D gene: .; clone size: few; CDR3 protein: CSARDRTGRTQYF; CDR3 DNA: TGCAGTGCTAGAGATAGGACTGGCCGGACCCAGTACTTC
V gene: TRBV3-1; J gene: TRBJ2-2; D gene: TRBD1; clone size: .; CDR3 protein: CASNFRDRGPGELFF; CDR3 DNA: TGTGCCAGTAACTTCCGGGACAGGGGTCCCGGGGAGCTGTTTTTT
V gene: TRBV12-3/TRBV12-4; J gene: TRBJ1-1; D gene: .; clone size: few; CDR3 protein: CASSQRASTEAFF; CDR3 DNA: TGTGCCAGCAGTCAAAGGGCCTCCACTGAAGCTTTCTTT
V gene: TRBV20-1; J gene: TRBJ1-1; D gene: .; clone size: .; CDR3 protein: CSGGRPMNTEAFF; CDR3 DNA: TGCAGTGGCGGCCGGCCCATGAACACTGAAGCTTTCTTT
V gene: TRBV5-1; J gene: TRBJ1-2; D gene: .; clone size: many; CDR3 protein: CASSDPGHYGYTF; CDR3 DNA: TGCGCCAGCAGCGATCCGGGCCACTATGGCTACACCTTC
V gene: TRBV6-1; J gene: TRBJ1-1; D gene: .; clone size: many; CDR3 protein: CASSEGADSFTLRAVLRSAFF; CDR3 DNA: TGTGCCAGCAGTGAAGGCGCGGACAGCTTTACCCTCCGGGCTGTCCTACGATCGGCTTTCTTT
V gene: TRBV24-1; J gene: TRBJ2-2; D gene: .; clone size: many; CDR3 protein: CATSSDTGELFF; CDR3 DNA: TGTGCCACCTCTAGCGACACCGGGGAGCTGTTTTTT
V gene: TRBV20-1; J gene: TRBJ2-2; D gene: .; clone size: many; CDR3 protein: CSARRVSPGTGELFF; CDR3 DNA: TGCAGTGCTAGGAGGGTTAGCCCGGGGACCGGGGAGCTGTTTTTT
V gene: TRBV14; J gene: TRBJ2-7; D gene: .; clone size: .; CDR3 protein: CASRRLGNYEQYF; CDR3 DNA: TGTGCCAGCAGACGACTGGGAAATTACGAGCAGTACTTC
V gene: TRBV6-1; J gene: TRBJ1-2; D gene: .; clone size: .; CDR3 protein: CASGPHGTGYTF; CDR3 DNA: TGTGCCAGCGGACCTCATGGAACGGGCTACACCTTC
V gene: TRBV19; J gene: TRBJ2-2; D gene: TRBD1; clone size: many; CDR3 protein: CASSWTGVDTGELFF; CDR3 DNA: TGTGCCAGTAGTTGGACAGGGGTTGACACCGGGGAGCTGTTTTTT
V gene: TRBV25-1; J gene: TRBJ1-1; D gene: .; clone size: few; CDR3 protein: CASSGDMGMTEAFF; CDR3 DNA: TGTGCCAGCAGTGGGGATATGGGGATGACTGAAGCTTTCTTT
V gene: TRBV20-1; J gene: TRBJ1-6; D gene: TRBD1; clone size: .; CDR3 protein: CSARDRRTQGSSYNSPLHF; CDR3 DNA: TGCAGTGCTAGAGACCGACGGACACAGGGGTCCTCCTATAATTCACCCCTCCACTTT
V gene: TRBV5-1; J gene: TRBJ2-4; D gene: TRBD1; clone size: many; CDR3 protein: CASSGGQGRDIQYF; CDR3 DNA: TGCGCCAGCAGCGGGGGACAGGGGAGGGACATTCAGTACTTC
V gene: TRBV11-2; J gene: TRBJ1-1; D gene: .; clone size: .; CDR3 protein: CASSVDIYTEAFF; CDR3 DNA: TGTGCCAGCAGCGTAGACATCTACACTGAAGCTTTCTTT
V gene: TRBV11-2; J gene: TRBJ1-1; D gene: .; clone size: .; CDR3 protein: CASSLEFTGDTEAFF; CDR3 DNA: TGTGCCAGCAGCTTAGAATTCACGGGGGATACTGAAGCTTTCTTT
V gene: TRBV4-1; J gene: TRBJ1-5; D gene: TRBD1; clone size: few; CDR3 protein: CASSPRQGSRSNQPQHF; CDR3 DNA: TGCGCCAGCAGCCCCAGACAGGGGTCTAGGAGCAATCAGCCCCAGCATTTT
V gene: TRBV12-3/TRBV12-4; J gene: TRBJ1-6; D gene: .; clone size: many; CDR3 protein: CASSLASRSPLHF; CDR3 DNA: TGTGCCAGCAGTTTAGCTTCGCGTTCACCCCTCCACTTT
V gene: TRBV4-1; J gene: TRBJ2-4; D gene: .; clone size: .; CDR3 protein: CASSQEGPQLLAKNIQYF; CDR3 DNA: TGCGCCAGCAGCCAAGAGGGACCCCAACTACTAGCCAAAAACATTCAGTACTTC
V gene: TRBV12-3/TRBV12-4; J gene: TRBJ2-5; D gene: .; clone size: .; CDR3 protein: CASSLIGVLQETQYF; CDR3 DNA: TGTGCCAGCAGTTTAATCGGGGTCTTGCAAGAGACCCAGTACTTC
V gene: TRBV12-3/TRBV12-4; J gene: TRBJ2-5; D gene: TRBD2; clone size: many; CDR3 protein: CASSLLTSGGETQYF; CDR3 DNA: TGTGCCAGCAGCCTACTGACTAGCGGGGGTGAGACCCAGTACTTC
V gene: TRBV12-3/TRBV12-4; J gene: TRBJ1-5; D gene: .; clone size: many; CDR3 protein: CASSSTLFQPQHF; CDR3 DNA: TGTGCCAGCAGTTCCACCCTCTTTCAGCCCCAGCATTTT
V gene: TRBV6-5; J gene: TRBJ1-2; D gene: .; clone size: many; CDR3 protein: CASSYGSAFRDGYTF; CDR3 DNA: TGTGCCAGCAGTTACGGGTCGGCCTTCCGGGATGGCTACACCTTC